The 7 T cell receptor beta chains below all came from one sample that was sequenced in a study of blood T cell repertoires in COVID-19 (dated by TCRdb to 2020 to 2021). The receptor library was made with the immunoSEQ multiplex PCR assay. This is the immuneACCESS table as TCRdb keeps it, with only in-frame sequences that have V and J called. A part of the clones is gone; compared with another copy, unresolved V genes explain less than half, and the rest is unexplained. The sample table records 190,000 or so clones; approximately 85% of these occur just once. The leading ten clones occupy roughly 10% of the sample. The material sequenced was PBMCs or T cells enriched from blood (not recorded which). These receptors all come from a man aged 35-49 years who had recovered from COVID-19.

The rearrangement joins TRBV5-6 to TRBJ2-5; maybe TRBD2 (6 bases). Germline CDR1 and CDR2: SGHDT and YYEEEE. This CDR3 comprises 16 residues. The V end lost 4 bases, the J end lost 5 bases, and 21 bases lay between the germline ends. The CDR3 coding sequence is TGTGCCAGCAGCCTACCCTCTGGAGGGCTTCACGAGACCCAGTACTTC. The encoded protein is CASSLPSGGLHETQYF.

V gene TRBV25-1 combines with J gene TRBJ1-2; no definite D call. V lost 1 base and J lost 6, with 12 bases in between. Per germline, CDR1 MGHDK and CDR2 SYGVNS. CDR3 length: 14 residues. The CDR3 nucleotides read TGTGCCAGCAGTGAATTGTCTCGGGAGGATGGCTACACCTTC. Protein sequence: CASSELSREDGYTF.

The V and J genes are TRBV24-1 and TRBJ1-5, with 7 bases aligning to TRBD1. Losses at the gene ends were 3 bases for V and 0 bases for J; bases not matched to a gene: 4. Germline-derived CDR1 and CDR2 are KGHDR and SFDVKD. The CDR3 consists of 16 residues. CDR3 nucleotides: TGTGCCACCAGTGATGCCCGACAGGGTAGCAATCAGCCCCAGCATTTT. Residues: CATSDARQGSNQPQHF.

CDR3 nucleotides: TGTGCCAGCAGCTTAGCGACCACAGGAGGGGGCTACACCTTC. Protein sequence: CASSLATTGGGYTF. This chain links TRBV7-2 with TRBJ1-2, with D perhaps TRBD1 (5 bases). V lost 0 bases, J lost 8 bases, and 13 bases lay in between. The CDR3 loop spans 14 amino acids. Germline-derived CDR1 and CDR2 are SGHTA and FQGNSA.

The chain employs TRBV21-1 and TRBJ1-6; no DNA check was done on the table's D call, TRBD1. TRBV21-1 is deemed a pseudogene. The CDR3 runs 15 residues. The CDR3: CASSKDYYRGSPLHF. In nucleotides, the CDR3 is TGTGCCAGCAGCAAAGACTATTACAGGGGATCACCCCTCCACTTT.

The chain has TRBV7-2 and TRBJ2-5, with TRBD2 matching over 7 bases. The CDR3 is 16 residues long. Germline V gene data show CDR1 as SGHTA and CDR2 as FQGNSA. Trimming cost V 3 bases and J 7 bases; bases outside gene matches: 14. CDR3 DNA: TGTGCCAGCAGCTTTTTTTCAGGTGGGAGGGCCGCGACCCAGTACTTC. Encoded protein: CASSFFSGGRAATQYF. Drawing the rest from reference TRBV7-2 and TRBJ2-5, the complete variable domain is GAGVSQSPSNKVTEKGKDVELRCDPISGHTALYWYRQSLGQGLEFLIYFQGNSAPDKSGLPSDRFSAERTGGSVSTLTIQRTQQEDSAVYLCASSFFSGGRAATQYFGPGTRLLVL.

This rearrangement joins TRBV6-6 to TRBJ1-3; 11 bases are shared with TRBD1. J lost 10 bases, V lost 3 bases, and 8 bases had no gene match. Germline V gene data show CDR1 as MNHNY and CDR2 as SVGAGI (reference sequence). CDR3 length: 15 amino acids. CDR3 residues: CASSYAGTGGGTIYF. The CDR3 nucleotides read TGTGCCAGCAGTTATGCCGGGACAGGGGGAGGTACCATATATTTT.